One TCR beta chain is described in this entry. Its binding antigen is unknown. Per-base quality was not reported, and no clone a single base away is much larger than it. The sample is drawn from a study of cytomegalovirus exposure and HLA in healthy donors (TCRdb year 2017). Some background on the complete study: In an earlier analysis of 550 to 750 of the donors, 276 Gb of sequence data and 120 million or so unique TCR beta sequences from 150 million to 200 million T cells were reported. About 330 gigabases of sequencing data and around 88 million unique TCR sequences made up an early release that covered nearly 650 HLA-typed donors. Of the approximately 400 genotyped donors, 70% to 90% were placed in the genetic ancestry cluster associated with self-reported Caucasian donors. The study was designed to test whether signatures of past pathogen exposure could be identified by cataloging public T cell receptors. Using immunosequencing, the study profiled T cell repertoires from 666 subjects and related those repertoires to cytomegalovirus serostatus. A separate validation cohort of 100 to 150 different subjects was used in addition to the roughly 720-subject first cohort. High-throughput TCR immunosequencing, statistical association of individual TCRs with disease status, and machine learning were combined to predict cytomegalovirus infection status. In a later analysis, previously published TCR beta repertoires from 500 to 750 donors were re-analyzed and high-resolution HLA genotyping was added so that TCR occurrence patterns could be studied. In the later analysis, no new phenotypic data were used to find candidate immune exposures; instead, reliance was placed on TCR beta sequences and their occurrence across donors. In an earlier analysis of several hundred of the donors, high-throughput TCR beta sequencing was used to judge whether each TCR beta V gene segment behaved as functional or pseudogenic. Donor age, sex, ethnicity and CMV serostatus were compiled together with the repertoire data. Genome-wide SNP genotypes for about 65% of the roughly 700 donors were used in a later genetic analysis, which treated that subset as a discovery cohort. All discovery cohort repertoires had been generated using a single sequencing platform. HLA typing included class I and class II loci at four-digit resolution. The number of typed donors differed by locus: about 629-640 for A, B, C, DRB1 and DQB1; 522 for DQA1; approximately 600 for DPA1; and around 490 for DPB1. Roughly five DR-DQ haplotypes were handled as single units for association and clustering, since linkage in the cohort was strong. Among approximately 370 genotyped donors of the cohort, an average of roughly 230,000 unique TCR beta nucleotide sequences was sequenced per donor, of which about 19% were non-productive. Points the paper makes about the study in general: A further reported finding was that TCR beta sequences accurately predicted the HLA-A and HLA-B alleles for most subjects in the first cohort. Linkage disequilibrium might explain the correlated functional status among segregating V segments, but an unknown experimental factor could not be ruled out. HLA typing was unavailable for some donors at each locus, so association tests used only the typed subset. A later analysis found that TCR association rates varied across HLA loci, with DRB1 alleles showing the most associated TCRs and HLA-C alleles the fewest. An association between a missense DCLRE1C variant and V-gene and J-gene trimming of TCR beta chains was found in a later genetic analysis and replicated in an independent cohort. The authors suggested that the approach could potentially be generalized to other disease states and immunological phenotypes. A cluster of highly shared sequence variants was judged likely to be a technical artifact of the sequencing pipeline. Presence/absence analyses assumed roughly uniform sequencing depth across donors, an assumption that may not hold. A later genetic analysis reported fewer N-insertions in productive TCRs among donors in an Asian-associated ancestry cluster than the approximately 700-donor mean. An earlier analysis of approximately 500 of the donors showed that most TCR beta V segments appeared in productive rearrangements either about 87% or about 30% of the time, which broadly matched IMGT annotations. In vitro tests confirmed that three of the cytomegalovirus-associated TCR beta chains recognize cytomegalovirus antigens. The earlier analysis of 450 to 700 of the donors excluded 15 to 20 rarely observed V segments, including chromosome 9 orphons, because counts were too low. The classifier was reported to diagnose cytomegalovirus status with high specificity and sensitivity in both the original cohort and the validation cohort. CMV serostatus was the only immune exposure information available for the cohort. In a later analysis, several top co-occurrence clusters were reported to appear linked to parvovirus B19, influenza, CMV and Epstein-Barr virus. This cohort had only TCR beta chains sequenced, and the lack of alpha or paired-chain data limited which features could be detected. When HLA alleles, especially DR and DQ, strongly co-occurred, TCR associations were difficult to assign to individual alleles. Most TCR sequences were seen in very few donors, while some public TCRs were found in many individuals. A later analysis found that most CMV-associated TCR beta chains appeared HLA-restricted, with HLA associations seemingly driven largely by CMV exposure. Compared with equally common non-associated chains, HLA-associated TCR beta chains in a later analysis were more clonally expanded and had lower generation probabilities. A total of 150 or so TCR beta chains were listed by the study as associated with cytomegalovirus. At a false discovery rate of 0.05, a later analysis linked roughly 17,000 TCR beta sequences to specific HLA alleles. Some IMGT-functional V segments, including TRBV6-2 and TRBV6-3, could not be told apart with the 87-base-pair reads, so those segments were excluded.

Deletion took 6 bases off V and 7 bases off J, with a span of 9 bases between the germline ends. The germline V gene provides CDR1 MDHEN and CDR2 SYDVKM. Its CDR3 holds 12 amino acids, cysteine through phenylalanine. Just the 36-base CDR3 DNA is kept, in frame starting at base 1. The cohort was made up of 500 to 800 healthy bone marrow donors. Cohort members were all nominally healthy when sampled, although unrecorded immune exposures were likely present. The donor was CMV seronegative and was included in the group of over 300 seronegative cohort members. A peripheral blood sample was provided by each donor, and peripheral blood mononuclear cells were used for TCR beta sequencing. The Qiagen DNeasy Blood Extraction Kit was used to extract genomic DNA from the blood cell samples. Preparation of the library involved the immunoSEQ multiplex PCR assay. For the multiplex PCR, a mixture combining 60 forward primers for TCR Vbeta segments and 13 reverse primers for TCR Jbeta segments was used. The CDR3 region of rearranged TCR beta genes was amplified from genomic DNA by a multiplex PCR assay. On the Illumina HiSeq System, the amplified TCR beta libraries were sequenced as 87-base-pair reads. On the study's bioinformatics: A later analysis tallied 80 million to 95 million unique TCR beta chains across the 700 or so repertoires, and around 9.9 million of those chains were shared by two or more donors. Raw reads were error-corrected and collapsed into unique sequences by a nearest-neighbor algorithm in which closely related sequences were merged to remove PCR and sequencing errors. V, D and J gene segments were assigned by aligning CDR3 sequences to IMGT reference sequences. Each retained sequence needed at least a six-nucleotide match to both a V gene segment and a J gene segment. A rearrangement counted as productive if the CDR3 had no stop codons and remained in frame with V and J, and every other rearrangement counted as non-productive. CDR3 was defined by IMGT convention, running from the second conserved V-encoded cysteine to the conserved J-encoded phenylalanine. In an earlier analysis of approximately 500 of the donors, sequences lacking an unambiguous match to a single V gene segment were excluded. In an earlier analysis of 587 of the donors, a V segment was called functional when productive rearrangements were above 56.7%, and segregating when the standard deviation between donors exceeded 5%. A statistical classification framework was built for diagnosing cytomegalovirus status from the catalog of TCR beta chain sequences. In a later analysis, TCR nucleotide sequences were compared against IMGT/GENE-DB human TR gene sequences so that V and J genes could be assigned. In a later analysis, CDR3 sequences and most-parsimonious VDJ recombination scenarios were assigned using the TCRdist pipeline. A later analysis defined each TCR beta chain by its CDR3 amino acid sequence plus V-gene family, and excluded reads lacking a unique V-gene family. To address suspected cross-contamination and a sequencing artifact, a later analysis removed several hundred highly shared, low-generation-probability nucleotide sequences. In a later analysis, a clonal expansion index was calculated for each public chain from normalized within-repertoire ranks of inferred template counts. A later analysis computed generation probabilities with a VDJ recombination model fitted to out-of-frame rearrangements, and checked the results against IGoR. In a later analysis, TCR-TCR, TCR-HLA and TCR-CMV co-occurrence was scored with hypergeometric tests, and a repertoire-size bias correction was applied to TCR pairs. In a later analysis, false discovery rates were estimated by permuting HLA or CMV assignments 20 times. A later analysis grouped co-occurring TCRs with DBSCAN, adding TCRdist sequence similarity when clustering within HLA-allele-positive subsets. Repertoires with fewer than 30,000 or more than 120,000 public chains were left out of co-occurrence clustering, as were about five repertoires with anomalous nucleotide sharing. What TCRdb holds here is the immuneACCESS table cut down to in-frame rearrangements. Part of the clones is not present; checked against another copy, under half of the missing clones reflect an unresolved V gene, and the others are unexplained. V and J calls and clone size are as listed in that table; D and trimming were resolved from the DNA. Within this sample are around 59,000 clones, with around 80% of them counted one time only. Of the sample, roughly 3.5% is held by the ten largest clones.

The sequence was obtained from a woman aged 40 to 49 in good health and CMV-seronegative. The chain joins TRBV28 to TRBJ1-4, with no reliable assignment of the D segment. The source material was PBMCs. Here the CDR3 is given as CASRKPGEKLFF. The nucleotide sequence reads as follows: TGTGCCAGCAGAAAACCAGGTGAAAAACTGTTTTTT.